These T cell receptor beta chains were read from a single sample in a study of shared T cell receptors in the human thymus. Clones were read by immunoSEQ multiplex PCR, and TCRdb kept only the in-frame ones, dropping some. Of about 660,000 clones detected, about 89% appear once; the ten largest clones hold 0.0094%. These data also formed part of another study, on human thymus T cells.

Sequencing input: thymocytes. Receptors were obtained from a boy younger than two with a congenital heart defect. The CDR3 runs from the conserved cysteine through the conserved F or W. Size values are once, few and many counts, or a class for expanded clones, and some rows have none.

TRBV28,-,CASSPPGWGNQPQHF
TRBV6-6,-,CASSWGKTEAFF
TRBV19,-,CASRRQGEKLFF
TRBV18,-,CASSSTPGQGKEGEKLFF
TRBV7-6,-,CASSLLSGRGAYNEQFF
TRBV7-8,few,CASSSTGQGIYNEQFF
TRBV21-1,-,CASSKERRFPNYGYTF
TRBV5-1,-,CASSFSGGPEDTQYF
TRBV6-5,-,CASSSLAGGNTGELFF
TRBV5-4,-,CASSLGRDREKETQYF
TRBV6-1,-,CASSRGQGRNQPQHF
TRBV27,-,CASSEGFKAYEQYF
TRBV28,-,CASSPRVGEQYF
TRBV9,-,CASSVDLASGSLSEQFF
TRBV19,-,CASRYPGQGSEAFF
TRBV23-1,-,CASSRDSGRDDTQYF
TRBV11-1,once,CASSLGQGVYEQYF
TRBV5-4,-,CASSLGPGQGTFSFF
TRBV27,once,CASSLGTSGGGADTQYF
TRBV19,few,CASRGSSQPQHF
TRBV29-1,few,CSVLDTTVAKNIQYF
TRBV29-1,-,CSVFHNEQYF
TRBV7-2,-,CASRPRHRTGELFF
TRBV5-6,-,CASSLGQGNTQYF
TRBV7-9,-,CASSLCWGVRANTGELFF
TRBV7-9,-,CASSLAESDRGLYEQYF
TRBV10-3,-,CAISGDRSSYEQYF
TRBV27,-,CASSPLPGLPTSTDTQYF
TRBV2,-,CASSDKRYNEQFF
TRBV7-9,-,CASSLSQGGNEQFF
TRBV6-5,once,CASSYSPGGLGNEQFF
TRBV25-1,-,CASSESRAGNEKLFF
TRBV6-1,-,CASSEAGFHTIYF
TRBV9,-,CASSVFSITDTQYF
TRBV30,once,CAWSVPPPGQNYGYTF
TRBV29-1,-,CSVVANPGDTEAFF
TRBV28,-,CASSFGQRYSYEQYF
TRBV6-6,-,CASSPLCSYNSPLHF
TRBV28,-,CASSSGLVFSFGTDTQYF
TRBV5-1,-,CASSSRTSGYNEQFF
TRBV2,once,CARGKREGRTDTQYF
TRBV6-4,once,CASSETSGTPYNEQFF
TRBV7-2,-,CASARHFRTGGTEAFF
TRBV19,-,CASNHRDSSYNEQFF
TRBV5-6,-,CASSLGGDGYTF
TRBV4-1,-,CASSQDLAGGLNEQFF
TRBV5-4,-,CASSSKTGTSGESSYNEQFF
TRBV27,-,CASSFHRDSPYEQYF
TRBV7-8,-,CASSHGQGLGTRGYTF
TRBV9,-,CASSKGLARDTQYF
TRBV29-1,-,CSVEDGQAYEQYF
TRBV6-5,-,CASRPTSGKSYEQYF
TRBV6-5,-,CASTKGQRPYEQYF